What follows describes a single T cell receptor (beta chain). TCRdb redid the calling of the 5' RACE reads with MiXCR, one entry per CDR3 protein. There are tens of thousands of distinct CDR3 sequences in the sample; around 15% occur only once, and approximately 4.8% lies in the top ten. Germline CDR1 and CDR2: SGHRS and YFSETQ. There are 14 residues in the CDR3. V lost 7 bases to trimming and J lost 8 bases, with 18 bases between them. This entry belongs to a study of T cells of healthy individuals. The chain carries TRBV5-1 and TRBJ1-4; weak D call: TRBD1 (6 bases). This TCR was recovered from a human donor in good health. CDR3 loop: CASRGTLSSEKLFF. CDR3 DNA: TGCGCCAGCCGGGGGACATTGTCTTCCGAAAAACTGTTTTTT.